The 25 T cell receptor beta chains listed next were all sequenced from one sample in a study of CXCR3-negative and CXCR3-positive naive CD8 T cells. The TRB cDNA libraries were prepared by 5' RACE with UMI labels. No DNA is given; TCRdb re-called the 5' RACE reads and lists each CDR3 protein once. The specimen's table records some 130,000 distinct CDR3 sequences. The sample taken for sequencing was naive CXCR3- CD8+ T cells from blood. Subset reported: CD45RO-CCR7+CD27+CD95- naive CD8+ T cells lacking CXCR3 (TNR3-). All receptors derive from a human donor in good health. Some clones in this sample may be carry-over from other donors' samples.

V is TRBV20-1 and J is TRBJ1-1; TCRdb's D gene call, TRBD1, goes unchecked for lack of DNA. The CDR3 contains 15 residues. CDR1 and CDR2 from the germline V gene are DFQATT and SNEGSKA (reference sequence). The CDR3 loop reads CSARERNKGYTEAFF.

CDR3: CASSEWVPGQGSYEQYF. This rearrangement joins TRBV2 to TRBJ2-7; TCRdb calls TRBD1, which cannot be checked without DNA. The CDR3 totals 17 residues. Germline CDR1 SNHLY, CDR2 FYNNEI.

This chain links TRBV20-1 with TRBJ2-7. The germline V gene has CDR1 DFQATT and CDR2 SNEGSKA (reference sequence). CDR3 length: 14 amino acids. The CDR3 region is CSATQQQTSYEQYF.

V is TRBV29-1 and J is TRBJ1-1; with no DNA, the TCRdb D assignment of TRBD1 cannot be verified. The CDR3 loop spans 11 amino acids. Per the germline V gene, CDR1 is SQVTM and CDR2 is ANQGSEA. The CDR3 reads CSGQGGSEAFF. Combining the CDR3 with reference TRBV29-1 and TRBJ1-1 gives the whole variable domain SAVISQKPSRDICQRGTSLTIQCQVDSQVTMMFWYRQQPGQSLTLIATANQGSEATYESGFVIDKFPISRPNLTFSTLTVSNMSPEDSSIYLCSGQGGSEAFFGQGTRLTVV.

The V and J genes are TRBV7-9 and TRBJ2-4; there is no DNA to check the TCRdb D call of TRBD1. Germline V lookup: CDR1 SEHNR, CDR2 FQNEAQ (reference sequence). This CDR3 region has 15 residues. CDR3 sequence: CASSLTGGAKNIQYF.

The rearrangement joins TRBV29-1 to TRBJ2-5; checking the TCRdb D call of TRBD1 is not possible without DNA. CDR3 size: 13 residues. Looked up from germline, CDR1 is SQVTM and CDR2 is ANQGSEA. CDR3: CSVEDGQEETQYF.

The gene calls are TRBV28 and TRBJ1-5. Germline CDR1 and CDR2: MDHEN and SYDVKM. The CDR3 sequence is 14 residues long. The CDR3 sequence is CASSLRYSNQPQHF.

The chain links TRBV20-1 to TRBJ2-5; lacking DNA, the TRBD2 call made by TCRdb goes unchecked. The CDR3 extends over 14 amino acids. Germline CDR1 is DFQATT and CDR2 is SNEGSKA (reference sequence). The CDR3: CSASLPSVKETQYF.

This sequence joins TRBV28 and TRBJ1-6; TCRdb designates TRBD1, a call that cannot be tested without DNA. The CDR3 has 14 amino acids. CDR1 and CDR2 (germline): MDHEN, SYDVKM. The CDR3 sequence: CASSFGQEDSPLHF. The complete variable domain, with remaining parts taken from reference TRBV28 and TRBJ1-6, reads DVKVTQSSRYLVKRTGEKVFLECVQDMDHENMFWYRQDPGLGLRLIYFSYDVKMKEKGDIPEGYSVSREKKERFSLILESASTNQTSMYLCASSFGQEDSPLHFGNGTRLTVT.

V is TRBV7-2 and J is TRBJ1-4; TCRdb reports TRBD1, a call that lacks DNA to check it against. CDR1 and CDR2 (germline): SGHTA, FQGNSA. CDR3 length equals 16 residues. The chain's CDR3 is CASSEPQRTGNEKLFF.

The chain couples TRBV28 to TRBJ2-2. The CDR3 has 13 residues. The germline gives CDR1 MDHEN, CDR2 SYDVKM. CDR3 region: CASSVRSTGELFF.

J is TRBJ2-5 and V is TRBV4-1; absent DNA, TCRdb's TRBD2 call cannot be checked. Germline lookup yields CDR1 MGHRA and CDR2 YSYEKL. The CDR3 runs 15 residues. CDR3 loop: CASSQIRGTRATQYF.

J is TRBJ2-1 and V is TRBV5-4. Per the germline V gene, CDR1 is SGHNT and CDR2 is YYREEE (reference sequence). CDR3 length: 15 amino acids. CDR3 protein: CASSLRTSDGNEQFF.

The chain links TRBV28 to TRBJ2-7. Germline assignment: CDR1 MDHEN and CDR2 SYDVKM. This CDR3 has 13 residues. The CDR3 sequence is CASSSAGPYEQYF.

The chain employs TRBV4-2 and TRBJ2-1; the TCRdb D gene call, TRBD1, has no DNA to confirm it. This CDR3 spans 18 amino acids. Germline CDR1 and CDR2: LGHNA and YNFKEQ. CDR3: CASSRTLGGRGAPDEQFF.

This chain links TRBV4-1 with TRBJ1-5. This CDR3 comprises 14 residues. Per germline, CDR1 MGHRA and CDR2 YSYEKL. The CDR3 sequence is CASSSFYSNQPQHF.

The chain uses TRBV5-6 and TRBJ2-7. The CDR3 has 14 residues. Germline values: CDR1 SGHDT, CDR2 YYEEEE. CDR3 sequence reads: CASSPNDVSYEQYF.

J is TRBJ1-2 and V is TRBV27; without DNA, the TCRdb call of TRBD1 cannot be checked. The germline gives CDR1 MNHEY, CDR2 SMNVEV (reference sequence). The CDR3 is 12 residues long. CDR3 region: CASSTGVVGYTF.

The genes are TRBV7-9 and TRBJ1-5; without DNA, the TCRdb call of TRBD1 cannot be checked. The CDR3 has 14 residues. In germline, CDR1 is SEHNR, CDR2 FQNEAQ (reference sequence). The CDR3 is CASSSATGNQPQHF.

V usage is TRBV7-9 and J usage is TRBJ2-1; without DNA, the TCRdb call of TRBD2 cannot be checked. The CDR3 spans 17 residues. Germline assignment: CDR1 SEHNR and CDR2 FQNEAQ (reference sequence). CDR3 region: CASRRGLAGAYYNEQFF.

The chain has TRBV12-3 or TRBV12-4 and TRBJ1-1; the TCRdb D gene call, TRBD1, has no DNA to confirm it. The CDR3 contains 16 residues. The CDR3 is CASTPEMGDRDFTAFF.

V and J are TRBV28 and TRBJ2-1; TCRdb's D call of TRBD2 is untestable without DNA. This CDR3 is 15 amino acids long. CDR1 is MDHEN, CDR2 SYDVKM, per germline. CDR3 sequence: CASSSGTSGSYEQFF.

CDR3 sequence: CASSLEGTQWRQETQYF. The V gene is TRBV28, the J gene TRBJ2-5; checking the TCRdb D call of TRBD1 is not possible without DNA. The CDR3 has 17 residues. Germline-derived CDR1 and CDR2 are MDHEN and SYDVKM.

The chain couples TRBV29-1 to TRBJ1-1; checking the TCRdb D call of TRBD1 is not possible without DNA. Germline V lookup: CDR1 SQVTM, CDR2 ANQGSEA. CDR3 length: 14 amino acids. CDR3 region: CSVERQGVHTEAFF.

The chain links TRBV7-6 to TRBJ2-3; TCRdb proposes TRBD2, but this gene call is untestable without DNA. The CDR3 runs 16 residues. The germline V gene encodes CDR1 SGHVS and CDR2 FNYEAQ. The CDR3 sequence: CASSRTSGGARDTQYF.